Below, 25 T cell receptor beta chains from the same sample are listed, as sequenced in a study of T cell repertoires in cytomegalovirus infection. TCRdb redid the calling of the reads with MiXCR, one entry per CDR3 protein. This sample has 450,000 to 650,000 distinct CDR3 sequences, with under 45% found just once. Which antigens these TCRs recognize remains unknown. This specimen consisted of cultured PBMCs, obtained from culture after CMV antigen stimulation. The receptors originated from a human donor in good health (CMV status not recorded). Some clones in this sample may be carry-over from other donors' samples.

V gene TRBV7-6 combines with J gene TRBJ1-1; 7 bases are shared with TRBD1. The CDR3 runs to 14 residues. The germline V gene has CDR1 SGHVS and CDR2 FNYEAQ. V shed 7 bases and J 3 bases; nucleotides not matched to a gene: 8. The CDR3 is CASNISDRDTEAFF. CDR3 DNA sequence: TGTGCCAGCAATATCAGCGACAGGGACACTGAAGCTTTCTTT.

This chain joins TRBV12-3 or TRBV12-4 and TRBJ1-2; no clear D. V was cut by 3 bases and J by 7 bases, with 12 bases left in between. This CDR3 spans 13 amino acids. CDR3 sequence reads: CASSFHGRGGYTF. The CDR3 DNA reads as TGTGCCAGCAGTTTTCACGGTCGGGGTGGCTACACCTTC.

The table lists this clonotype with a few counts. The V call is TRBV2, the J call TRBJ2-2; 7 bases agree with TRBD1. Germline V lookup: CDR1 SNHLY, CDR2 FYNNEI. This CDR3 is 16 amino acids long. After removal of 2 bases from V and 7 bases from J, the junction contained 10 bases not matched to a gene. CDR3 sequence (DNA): TGTGCCAGCAGTGAACCGAGACAGGGCATCAGCGGGGAGCTGTTTTTT. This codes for CASSEPRQGISGELFF. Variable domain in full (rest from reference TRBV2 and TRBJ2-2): EPEVTQTPSHQVTQMGQEVILRCVPISNHLYFYWYRQILGQKVEFLVSFYNNEISEKSEIFDDQFSVERPDGSNFTLKIRSTKLEDSAMYFCASSEPRQGISGELFFGEGSRLTVL.

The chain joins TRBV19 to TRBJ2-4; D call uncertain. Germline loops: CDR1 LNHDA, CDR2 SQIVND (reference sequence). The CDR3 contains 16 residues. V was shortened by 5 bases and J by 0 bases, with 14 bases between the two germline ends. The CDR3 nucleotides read TGTGCCAGTAGTCCTTTAGTAGTTCTAGCCAAAAACATTCAGTACTTC. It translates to CASSPLVVLAKNIQYF.

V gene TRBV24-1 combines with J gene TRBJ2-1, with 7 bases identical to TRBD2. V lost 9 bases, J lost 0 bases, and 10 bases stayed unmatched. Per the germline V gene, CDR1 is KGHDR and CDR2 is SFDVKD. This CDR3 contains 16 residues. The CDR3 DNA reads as TGTGCCACCCTTTCCAGCGGGGCCAGCTCCTACAATGAGCAGTTCTTC. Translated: CATLSSGASSYNEQFF.

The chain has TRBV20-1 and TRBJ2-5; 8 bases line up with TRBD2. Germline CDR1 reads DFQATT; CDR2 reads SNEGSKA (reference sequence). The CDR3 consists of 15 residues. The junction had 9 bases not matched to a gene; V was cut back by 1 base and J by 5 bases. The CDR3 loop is CSARVSGAIEETQYF. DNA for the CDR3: TGCAGTGCTAGAGTTAGCGGGGCGATCGAGGAGACCCAGTACTTC.

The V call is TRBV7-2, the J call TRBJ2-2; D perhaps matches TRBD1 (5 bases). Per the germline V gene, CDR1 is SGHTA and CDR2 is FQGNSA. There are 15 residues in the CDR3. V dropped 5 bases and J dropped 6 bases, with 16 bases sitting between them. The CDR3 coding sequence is TGTGCCAGCAGCCCAGGGCCTCTTCAGGCCGGGGAGCTGTTTTTT. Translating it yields CASSPGPLQAGELFF.

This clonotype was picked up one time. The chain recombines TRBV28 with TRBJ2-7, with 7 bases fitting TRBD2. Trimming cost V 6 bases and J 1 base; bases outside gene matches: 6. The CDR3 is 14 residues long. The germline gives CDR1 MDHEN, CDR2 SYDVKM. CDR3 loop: CASSPMGGSYEQYF. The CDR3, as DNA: TGTGCCAGCAGCCCAATGGGGGGGTCCTACGAGCAGTACTTC.

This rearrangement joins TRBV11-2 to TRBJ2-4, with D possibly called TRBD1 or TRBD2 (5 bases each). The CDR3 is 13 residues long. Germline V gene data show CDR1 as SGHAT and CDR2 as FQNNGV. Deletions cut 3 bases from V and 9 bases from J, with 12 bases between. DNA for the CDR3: TGTGCCAGCAGCTTTGAGGGGCTTGGCATTCAGTACTTC. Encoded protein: CASSFEGLGIQYF.

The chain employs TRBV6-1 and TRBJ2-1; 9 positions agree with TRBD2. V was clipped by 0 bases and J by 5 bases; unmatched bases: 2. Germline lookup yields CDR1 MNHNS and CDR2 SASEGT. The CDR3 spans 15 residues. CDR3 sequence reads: CASSEATSGHNEQFF. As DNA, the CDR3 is TGTGCCAGCAGTGAAGCGACTAGCGGTCACAATGAGCAGTTCTTC.

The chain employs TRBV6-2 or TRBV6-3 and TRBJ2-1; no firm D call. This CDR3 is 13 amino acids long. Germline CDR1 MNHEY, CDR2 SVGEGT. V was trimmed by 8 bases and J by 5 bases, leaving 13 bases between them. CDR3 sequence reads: CASSSIPNNEQFF. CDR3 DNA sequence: TGTGCCAGCTCCAGTATACCAAACAATGAGCAGTTCTTC.

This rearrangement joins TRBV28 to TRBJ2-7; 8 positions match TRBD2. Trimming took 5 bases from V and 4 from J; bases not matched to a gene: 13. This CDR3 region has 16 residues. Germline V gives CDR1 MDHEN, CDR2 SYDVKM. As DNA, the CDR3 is TGTGCCAGCAGTACCCCCCCGGGCGGGGGGCGGTACGAGCAGTACTTC. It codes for CASSTPPGGGRYEQYF.

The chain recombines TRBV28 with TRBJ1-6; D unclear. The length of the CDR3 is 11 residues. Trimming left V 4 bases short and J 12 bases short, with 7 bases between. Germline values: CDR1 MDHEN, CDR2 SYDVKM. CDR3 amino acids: CASSYRLPLHF. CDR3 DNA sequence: TGTGCCAGCAGTTATAGGTTACCCCTCCACTTT.

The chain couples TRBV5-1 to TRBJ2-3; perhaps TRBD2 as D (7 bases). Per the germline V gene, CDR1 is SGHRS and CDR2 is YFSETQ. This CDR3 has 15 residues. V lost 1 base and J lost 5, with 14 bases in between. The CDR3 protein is CASSLTRGGGDTQYF. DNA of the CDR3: TGCGCCAGCAGCTTGACTAGGGGGGGCGGAGATACGCAGTATTTT.

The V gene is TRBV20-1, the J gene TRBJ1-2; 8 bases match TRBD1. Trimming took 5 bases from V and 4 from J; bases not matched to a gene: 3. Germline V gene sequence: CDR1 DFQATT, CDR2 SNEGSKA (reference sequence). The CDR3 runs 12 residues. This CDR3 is CSAGGQVYGYTF. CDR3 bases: TGCAGTGCTGGGGGACAGGTCTATGGCTACACCTTC.

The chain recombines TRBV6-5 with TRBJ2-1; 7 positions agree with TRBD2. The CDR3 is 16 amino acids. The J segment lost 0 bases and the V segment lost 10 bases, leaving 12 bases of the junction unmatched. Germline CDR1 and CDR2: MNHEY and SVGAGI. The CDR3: CATGVTLASSYNEQFF. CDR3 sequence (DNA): TGTGCCACCGGGGTCACACTAGCGAGCTCCTACAATGAGCAGTTCTTC.

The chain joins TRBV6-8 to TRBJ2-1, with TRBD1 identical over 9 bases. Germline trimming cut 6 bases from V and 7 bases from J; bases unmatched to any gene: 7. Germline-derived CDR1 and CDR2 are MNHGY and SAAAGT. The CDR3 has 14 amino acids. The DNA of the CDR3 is TGTGCCAGCAGGGGGACAGGGTCGTGGAATGAGCAGTTCTTC. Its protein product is CASRGTGSWNEQFF.

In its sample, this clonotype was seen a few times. This chain's CDR3 is CASSLHGTGVGNEQFF. CDR3 DNA: TGTGCCAGCAGCTTACACGGGACGGGGGTGGGGAATGAGCAGTTCTTC. The V and J genes are TRBV7-2 and TRBJ2-1, with a possible D match to TRBD2 (6 bases). The germline gives CDR1 SGHTA, CDR2 FQGNSA. This CDR3 has 16 residues. V dropped 2 bases and J dropped 7 bases, with 18 bases sitting between them.

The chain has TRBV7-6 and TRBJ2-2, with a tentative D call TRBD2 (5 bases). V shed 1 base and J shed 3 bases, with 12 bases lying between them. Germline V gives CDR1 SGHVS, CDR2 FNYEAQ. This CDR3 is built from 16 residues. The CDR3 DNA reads TGTGCCAGCAGCTTAGACCCACTAGTTGACACCGGGGAGCTGTTTTTT. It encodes CASSLDPLVDTGELFF.

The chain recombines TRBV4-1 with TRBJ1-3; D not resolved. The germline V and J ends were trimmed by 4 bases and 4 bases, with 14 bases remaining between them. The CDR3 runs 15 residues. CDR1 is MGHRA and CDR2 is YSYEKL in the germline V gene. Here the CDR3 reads CASSPSSTAGNTIYF. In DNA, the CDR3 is TGCGCCAGCAGCCCCTCCTCGACTGCCGGAAACACCATATATTTT.

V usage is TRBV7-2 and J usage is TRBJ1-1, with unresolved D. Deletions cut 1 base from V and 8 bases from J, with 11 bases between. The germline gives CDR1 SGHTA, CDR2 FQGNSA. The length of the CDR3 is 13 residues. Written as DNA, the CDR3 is TGTGCCAGCAGCTTAGGCTTTTGGGGAGAAGCTTTCTTT. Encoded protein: CASSLGFWGEAFF.

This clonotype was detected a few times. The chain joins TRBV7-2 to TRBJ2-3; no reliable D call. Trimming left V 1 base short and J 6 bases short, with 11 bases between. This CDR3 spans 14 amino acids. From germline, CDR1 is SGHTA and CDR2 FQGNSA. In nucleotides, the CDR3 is TGTGCCAGCAGCTTAGTCGGATTAGTCGATACGCAGTATTTT. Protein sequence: CASSLVGLVDTQYF.

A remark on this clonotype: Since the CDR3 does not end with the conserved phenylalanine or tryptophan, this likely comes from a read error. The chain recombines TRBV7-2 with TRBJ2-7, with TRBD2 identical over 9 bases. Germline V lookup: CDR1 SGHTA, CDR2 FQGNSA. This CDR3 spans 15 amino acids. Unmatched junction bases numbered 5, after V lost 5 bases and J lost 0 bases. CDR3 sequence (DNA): TGTGCCAGCAGCGACAGGACTAGCGCCTCCTACGAGCAGTACTCC. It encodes CASSDRTSASYEQYS.

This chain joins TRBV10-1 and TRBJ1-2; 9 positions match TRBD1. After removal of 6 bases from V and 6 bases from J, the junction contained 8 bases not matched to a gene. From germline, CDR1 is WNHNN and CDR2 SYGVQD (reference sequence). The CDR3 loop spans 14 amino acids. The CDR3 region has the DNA TGCGCCAGCAGAGCTAACAGGGGGCTGGATGGCTACACCTTC. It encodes CASRANRGLDGYTF.

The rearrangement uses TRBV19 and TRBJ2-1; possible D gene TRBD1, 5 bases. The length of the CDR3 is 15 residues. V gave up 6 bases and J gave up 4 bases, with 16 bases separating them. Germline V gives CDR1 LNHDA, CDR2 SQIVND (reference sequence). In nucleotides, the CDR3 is TGTGCCAGTAGCTCTTATGGGGCCCCATACAATGAGCAGTTCTTC. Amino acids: CASSSYGAPYNEQFF.